Ten or more counts support the clone carrying this T cell receptor beta chain. From the 5' RACE reads, TCRdb called clonotypes with MiXCR, one entry per CDR3 protein. Of under 60,000 distinct CDR3 sequences listed, less than 11% are singletons. These data originate in a study of early T cells in non-severe SARS-CoV-2 infection. V lost 3 bases and J 6 bases, leaving 10 bases between the germline ends. The CDR3 length is 13 residues. Germline values: CDR1 KGHSH, CDR2 LQKENI. Sequenced material: whole blood. This TCR derives from an adult who was a healthcare worker with PCR-confirmed SARS-CoV-2 infection or an uninfected control (not recorded which). This chain connects TRBV18 to TRBJ2-3, with D unresolved. In DNA form, the CDR3 reads TGTGCCAGCTCACCTAGAGCATCCGATACGCAGTATTTT. Protein sequence: CASSPRASDTQYF.